The 4 T cell receptor beta chains below come from one sample, sequenced in a study of T cell clonality in common variable immunodeficiency (dated by TCRdb to about 2015). What these receptors recognize is not known. On the study overall, not on this receptor specifically: CVID TCRbeta sequences were reported to have fewer deletions and N-nucleotide insertions and to lack highly modified clones with 13 or more V deletions.

The library was produced with the immunoSEQ multiplex PCR assay. The clones in this table, taken by TCRdb from immuneACCESS, are in-frame only. Not every clone is retained; where verified, under half of the shortfall comes from an unresolved V gene, and the cause of the rest is unknown. This sample shows about 17,000 clones, and none of them turns up only once. The ten biggest clones cover roughly 15% of the sample. Material for sequencing was peripheral blood mononuclear cells. The receptors stem from a human donor with common variable immunodeficiency.

This clone has more than one count but fewer than ten. The read terminates 3 residues before the CDR3 end, so the remaining end is supplied by the germline J gene. The rearrangement uses TRBV13 and TRBJ2-3, with D perhaps matching TRBD2 (6 bases). V lost 1 base, J lost 3 bases, and 14 bases lay in between. The CDR3 sequence is 16 residues long. Germline CDR1 PRHDT, CDR2 FYEKMQ (reference sequence). The CDR3 bases that were read are TGTGCCAGCAGCTTAGTAAGGGCGGGGTATACAGATACG. This sequence encodes CASSLVRAGYTDT. The entire CDR3 protein reads CASSLVRAGYTDTQYF.

This clone appeared many times. Read sequence stops 3 residues before the CDR3 end, and the germline J gene provides the missing end. The V and J genes are TRBV18 and TRBJ1-4; no firm D call. Germline CDR1 KGHSH, CDR2 LQKENI. Trimming shortened V by 4 bases and J by 2 bases, and 8 bases separated the two germline ends. This CDR3 region has 14 residues. The CDR3 spells CASSHGPTNEKLFF. CDR3 DNA, as far as it was read: TGTGCCAGCTCACATGGCCCGACTAATGAAAAA. Variable domain in full (rest from reference TRBV18 and TRBJ1-4): NAGVMQNPRHLVRRRGQEARLRCSPMKGHSHVYWYRQLPEEGLKFMVYLQKENIIDESGMPKERFSAEFPKEGPSILRIQQVVRGDSAAYFCASSHGPTNEKLFFGSGTQLSVL.

About this clone itself: The CDR3 extends 3 residues past the end of the read, so its final part is completed from the germline J gene. The chain employs TRBV29-1 and TRBJ2-3; D is unresolved. The CDR3 contains 13 residues. Germline CDR1 and CDR2: SQVTM and ANQGSEA. Trimming cost V 3 bases and J 8 bases, with 15 bases left between them. CDR3 sequence: CSVDSPRTGTQYF. CDR3 bases read: TGCAGCGTTGATTCCCCTCGAACTGGTACG.

In this sample, this clone turned up a few times. The CDR3 extends 3 residues past the end of the read, so its final part is completed from the germline J gene. The V call is TRBV20-1, the J call TRBJ2-5; perhaps TRBD2 as D (6 bases). V was cut by 5 bases and J by 1 base, with 14 bases left in between. Looked up from germline, CDR1 is DFQATT and CDR2 is SNEGSKA (reference sequence). This CDR3 comprises 14 residues. CDR3 DNA, as far as it was read: TGCAGTGCTCAAAGCGGGTCTCTCCAAGAGACC. It yields the protein CSAQSGSLQET. The entire CDR3 sequence reads CSAQSGSLQETQYF.